A single sample is the source of the 14 T cell receptor beta chains below, sequenced in a study of OX40 agonist ivuxolimab in advanced cancers. TCRdb's copy holds only in-frame clones and misses some; the assay was immunoSEQ multiplex PCR. The table records tens of thousands of clones, over 85% of them present only once. The sample in question was CD4+ or CD8+ T cells sorted from blood, obtained in a trial of the OX40 agonist ivuxolimab. The receptors were sampled from an adult with an advanced solid tumor such as melanoma, head and neck, liver or kidney cancer.

The V call is TRBV4-1, the J call TRBJ1-4, with 7 nucleotides matching TRBD1. This CDR3 has 16 amino acids. Germline CDR1 MGHRA, CDR2 YSYEKL. With V trimmed by 1 base and J by 4 bases, 6 bases remained unmatched. CDR3 DNA sequence: TGCGCCAGCAGCCAAGTCCAGGGGGGGGGTAATGAAAAACTGTTTTTT. Protein sequence: CASSQVQGGGNEKLFF.

V and J are TRBV4-1 and TRBJ1-2, with D hard to call. V shed 5 bases and J shed 10 bases, with 11 bases lying between them. The germline V gene has CDR1 MGHRA and CDR2 YSYEKL. This CDR3 region has 11 residues. The CDR3 protein is CASSFGEAYTF. For the CDR3, the DNA is TGCGCCAGCAGCTTCGGGGAGGCCTACACCTTC.

This clone has a handful of counts. The chain joins TRBV7-6 to TRBJ2-3, with 12 positions matching TRBD2. Germline assignment: CDR1 SGHVS and CDR2 FNYEAQ. V dropped 5 bases and J dropped 1; count of bases not matched to a gene: 16. This CDR3 is 20 amino acids long. The CDR3 is CASSHRMTRLAGEGTDTQYF. Here the CDR3 DNA reads TGTGCCAGCAGCCACCGCATGACCCGACTAGCGGGAGAGGGCACAGATACGCAGTATTTT. Drawing the rest from reference TRBV7-6 and TRBJ2-3, the complete variable domain is GAGVSQSPRYKVTKRGQDVALRCDPISGHVSLYWYRQALGQGPEFLTYFNYEAQQDKSGLPNDRFSAERPEGSISTLTIQRTEQRDSAMYRCASSHRMTRLAGEGTDTQYFGPGTRLTVL.

This clone was counted only a few times. This chain connects TRBV7-9 to TRBJ1-1, with D hard to call. The CDR3 extends over 12 amino acids. Germline CDR1 SEHNR, CDR2 FQNEAQ (reference sequence). V was pared by 3 bases and J by 2 bases, with 4 bases between. The CDR3 here is CASSFTNTEAFF. For the CDR3, the DNA is TGTGCCAGCAGCTTCACAAACACTGAAGCTTTCTTT. Filled out from reference TRBV7-9 and TRBJ1-1, the complete variable domain reads DTGVSQNPRHKITKRGQNVTFRCDPISEHNRLYWYRQTLGQGPEFLTYFQNEAQLEKSRLLSDRFSAERPKGSFSTLEIQRTEQGDSAMYLCASSFTNTEAFFGQGTRLTVV.

V is TRBV4-1 and J is TRBJ2-7; no clear D gene. V was cut by 1 base and J by 3 bases, with 13 bases left in between. The CDR3 has 15 amino acids. Germline lookup yields CDR1 MGHRA and CDR2 YSYEKL. This chain's CDR3 is CASSQVQPRDYEQYF. CDR3 coding DNA: TGCGCCAGCAGCCAAGTGCAGCCTCGAGACTACGAGCAGTACTTC.

This chain connects TRBV10-3 to TRBJ2-7; no definite D call. Germline CDR1 is ENHRY and CDR2 is SYGVKD. The CDR3 has 11 amino acids. The V end lost 3 bases, the J end lost 3 bases, and 3 bases lay between the germline ends. The CDR3 reads CAISEGYEQYV. CDR3 nucleotide sequence: TGTGCCATCAGTGAAGGCTACGAGCAGTACGTC.

This rearrangement joins TRBV27 to TRBJ2-7; D call uncertain. Trimming cost V 5 bases and J 4 bases, with 12 bases left between them. The CDR3 length is 13 residues. Germline V gene data show CDR1 as MNHEY and CDR2 as SMNVEV (reference sequence). The DNA of the CDR3 is TGTGCCAGCAGTGCCCGTCTTCCGTACGAGCAGTACTTC. It encodes CASSARLPYEQYF.

The CDR3 region has the DNA TGCAGCGTAGTAGACGCAAACTATGGCTACACCTTC. Encoded protein: CSVVDANYGYTF. This chain uses TRBV29-1 with TRBJ1-2, with D uncertain. The V gene's germline CDR1 is SQVTM and CDR2 ANQGSEA. This CDR3 is 12 amino acids long. The ends were cut back, 6 bases at V and 2 bases at J, with 10 bases in the middle.

The rearrangement uses TRBV19 and TRBJ1-5, with TRBD1 matching over 7 bases. With 3 bases clipped from V and 0 bases from J, the junction kept 11 bases outside the gene matches. This CDR3 has 18 amino acids. Germline V gene sequence: CDR1 LNHDA, CDR2 SQIVND (reference sequence). The CDR3 loop is CASSMGQGVQDSNQPQHF. CDR3 nucleotides: TGTGCCAGTAGTATGGGGCAGGGGGTGCAGGATAGCAATCAGCCCCAGCATTTT.

The chain employs TRBV28 and TRBJ1-5; 11 nucleotides align to TRBD1. J lost 3 bases, V lost 5 bases, and 12 bases had no gene match. Per the germline V gene, CDR1 is MDHEN and CDR2 is SYDVKM. The CDR3 length is 18 residues. The CDR3 loop reads CASSHGTGGIIDNQPQHF. The CDR3 coding sequence is TGTGCCAGCAGTCACGGGACAGGGGGAATTATAGACAATCAGCCCCAGCATTTT.

This chain uses TRBV4-1 with TRBJ2-2, with 11 bases fitting TRBD2. V shed 0 bases, J shed 7 bases, and the junction held 10 bases outside the gene matches. Germline V lookup: CDR1 MGHRA, CDR2 YSYEKL. The CDR3 contains 18 residues. The CDR3, as DNA: TGCGCCAGCAGCCAAGATTCTCTAGCGGGGGGCTACGGCGGGGAGCTGTTTTTT. It translates to CASSQDSLAGGYGGELFF.

This clone showed up just once. J is TRBJ1-1 and V is TRBV7-6, with a tentative D call TRBD1 (6 bases). The V end was cut by 1 base, the J end by 8 bases, with 14 bases between. This CDR3 region has 14 residues. CDR1 and CDR2 from the germline V gene are SGHVS and FNYEAQ. The DNA for the CDR3 is TGTGCCAGCAGCTTAGGACAGGAACCCTTCGAAGCTTTCTTT. The encoded protein is CASSLGQEPFEAFF.

The chain carries TRBV28 and TRBJ1-4; D unresolved. V was pared by 8 bases and J by 6 bases, with 16 bases between. Per the germline V gene, CDR1 is MDHEN and CDR2 is SYDVKM. The CDR3 extends over 14 amino acids. CDR3 sequence reads: CASSELAEDEKLFF. In DNA, the CDR3 is TGTGCCAGCTCTGAGTTGGCAGAAGATGAAAAACTGTTTTTT.

This sequence joins TRBV28 and TRBJ2-5; 14 bases map to TRBD2. Germline loops: CDR1 MDHEN, CDR2 SYDVKM. The CDR3 is 16 residues long. After removal of 4 bases from V and 2 bases from J, the junction contained 3 bases not matched to a gene. This CDR3 is CASSWGLAGVQETQYF. The CDR3 DNA sequence: TGTGCCAGCAGTTGGGGACTAGCGGGGGTACAAGAGACCCAGTACTTC.